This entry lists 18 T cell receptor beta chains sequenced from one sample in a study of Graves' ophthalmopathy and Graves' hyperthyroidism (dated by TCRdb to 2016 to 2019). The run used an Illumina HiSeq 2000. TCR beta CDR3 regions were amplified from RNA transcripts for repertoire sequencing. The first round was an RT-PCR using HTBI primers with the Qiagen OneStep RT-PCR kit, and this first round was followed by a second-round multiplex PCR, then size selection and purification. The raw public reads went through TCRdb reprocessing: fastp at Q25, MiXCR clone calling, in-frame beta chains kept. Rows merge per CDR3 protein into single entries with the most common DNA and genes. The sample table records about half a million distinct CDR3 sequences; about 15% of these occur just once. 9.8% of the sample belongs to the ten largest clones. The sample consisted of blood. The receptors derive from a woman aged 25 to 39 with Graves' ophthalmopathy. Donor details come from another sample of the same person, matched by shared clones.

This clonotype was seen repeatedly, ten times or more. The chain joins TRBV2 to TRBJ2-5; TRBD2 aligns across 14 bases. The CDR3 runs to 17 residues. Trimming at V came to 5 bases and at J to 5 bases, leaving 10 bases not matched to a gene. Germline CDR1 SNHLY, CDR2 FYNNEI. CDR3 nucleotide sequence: TGTGCCAGCAGTATTCGACTAGCGGGAGGGCCGGGGGAGACCCAGTACTTC. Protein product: CASSIRLAGGPGETQYF.

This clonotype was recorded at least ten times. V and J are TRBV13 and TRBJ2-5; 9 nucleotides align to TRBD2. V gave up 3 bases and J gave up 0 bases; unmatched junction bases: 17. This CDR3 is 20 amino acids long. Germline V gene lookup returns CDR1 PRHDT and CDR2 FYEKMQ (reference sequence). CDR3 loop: CASSLARLAGSHSDQETQYF. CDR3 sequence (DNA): TGTGCCAGCAGCTTGGCGAGGCTAGCGGGATCCCATAGCGACCAAGAGACCCAGTACTTC.

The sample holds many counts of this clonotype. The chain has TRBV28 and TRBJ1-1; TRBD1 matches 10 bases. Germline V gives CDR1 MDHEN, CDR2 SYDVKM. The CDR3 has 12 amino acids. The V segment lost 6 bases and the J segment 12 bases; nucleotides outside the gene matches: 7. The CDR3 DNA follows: TGTGCCAGCAGCCTCGGACAGGGGGAAACTTTCTTT. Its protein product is CASSLGQGETFF.

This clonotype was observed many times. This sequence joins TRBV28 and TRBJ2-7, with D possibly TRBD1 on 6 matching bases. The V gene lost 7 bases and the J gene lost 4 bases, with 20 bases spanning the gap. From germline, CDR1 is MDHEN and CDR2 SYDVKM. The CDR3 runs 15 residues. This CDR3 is CASTRTDISRYEQYF. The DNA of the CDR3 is TGTGCCAGCACTCGGACAGACATAAGTCGGTACGAGCAGTACTTC.

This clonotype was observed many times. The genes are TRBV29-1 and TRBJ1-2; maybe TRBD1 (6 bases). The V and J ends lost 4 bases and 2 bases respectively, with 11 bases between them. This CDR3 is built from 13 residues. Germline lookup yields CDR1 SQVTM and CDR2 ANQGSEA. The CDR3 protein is CSVGGGENYGYTF. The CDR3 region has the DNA TGCAGCGTTGGAGGGGGAGAGAACTATGGCTACACCTTC.

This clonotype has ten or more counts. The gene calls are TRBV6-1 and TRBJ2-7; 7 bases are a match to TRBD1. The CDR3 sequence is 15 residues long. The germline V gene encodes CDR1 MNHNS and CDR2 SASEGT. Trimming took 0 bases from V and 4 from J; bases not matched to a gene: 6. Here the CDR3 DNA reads TGTGCCAGCAGTGAAGCCCCGACAGGGCCTTACGAGCAGTACTTC. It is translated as CASSEAPTGPYEQYF.

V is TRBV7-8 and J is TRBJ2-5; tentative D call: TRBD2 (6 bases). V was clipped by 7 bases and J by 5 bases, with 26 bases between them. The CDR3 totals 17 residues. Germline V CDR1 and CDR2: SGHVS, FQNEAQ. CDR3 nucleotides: TGTGCCAGCACACCCCTCTACCGACTGGCGGGATCTGAGACCCAGTACTTC. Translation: CASTPLYRLAGSETQYF.

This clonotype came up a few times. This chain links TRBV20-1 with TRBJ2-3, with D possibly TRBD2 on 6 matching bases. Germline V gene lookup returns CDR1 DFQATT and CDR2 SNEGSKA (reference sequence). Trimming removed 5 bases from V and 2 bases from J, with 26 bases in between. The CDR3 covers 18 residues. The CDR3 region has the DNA TGCAGTGCTCTGATGGGTCCTGCGGGGCTTTATTTCACAGATACGCAGTATTTT. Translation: CSALMGPAGLYFTDTQYF.

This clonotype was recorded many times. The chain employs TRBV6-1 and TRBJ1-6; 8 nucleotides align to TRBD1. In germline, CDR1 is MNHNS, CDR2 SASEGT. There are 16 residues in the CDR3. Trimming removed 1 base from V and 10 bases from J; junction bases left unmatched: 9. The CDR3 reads CASSEGKQGARSPLHF. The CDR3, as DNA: TGTGCCAGCAGTGAAGGGAAGCAGGGGGCGAGGTCACCCCTCCACTTT.

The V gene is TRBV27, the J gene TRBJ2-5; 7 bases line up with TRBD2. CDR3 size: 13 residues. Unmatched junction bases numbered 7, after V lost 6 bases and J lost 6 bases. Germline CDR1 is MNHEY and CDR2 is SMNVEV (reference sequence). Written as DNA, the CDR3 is TGTGCCAGCAGCACCAGCGGGATTAAGACCCAGTACTTC. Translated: CASSTSGIKTQYF.

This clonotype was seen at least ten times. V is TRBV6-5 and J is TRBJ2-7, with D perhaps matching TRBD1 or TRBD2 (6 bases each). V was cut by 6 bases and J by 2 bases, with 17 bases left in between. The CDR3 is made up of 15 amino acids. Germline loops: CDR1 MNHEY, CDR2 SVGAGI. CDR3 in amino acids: CASSRPGGSPYEQYF. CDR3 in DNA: TGTGCCAGCAGCCGGCCCGGGGGCTCGCCCTACGAGCAGTACTTC.

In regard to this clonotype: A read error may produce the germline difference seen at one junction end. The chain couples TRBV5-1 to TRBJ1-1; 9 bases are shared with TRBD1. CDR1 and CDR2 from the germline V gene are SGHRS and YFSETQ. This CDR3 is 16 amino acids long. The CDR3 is CASSGAGTGINTEAFF. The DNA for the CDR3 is TGCGCCAGCAGCGGAGCCGGGACAGGGATAAACACTGAAGCCTTCTTT.

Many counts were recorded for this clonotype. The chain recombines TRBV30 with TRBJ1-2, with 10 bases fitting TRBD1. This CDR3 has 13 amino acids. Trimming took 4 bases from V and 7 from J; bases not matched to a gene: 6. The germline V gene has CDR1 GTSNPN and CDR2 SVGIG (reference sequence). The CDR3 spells CAWKGGQGGGYTF. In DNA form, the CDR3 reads TGTGCCTGGAAGGGAGGACAGGGGGGTGGCTACACCTTC.

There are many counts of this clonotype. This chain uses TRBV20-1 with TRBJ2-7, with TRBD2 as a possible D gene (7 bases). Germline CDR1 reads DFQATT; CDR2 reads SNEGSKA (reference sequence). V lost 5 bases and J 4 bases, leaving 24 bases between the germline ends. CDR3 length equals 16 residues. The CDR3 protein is CSAAALGGAMEYEQYF. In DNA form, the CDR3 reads TGCAGTGCTGCGGCTTTGGGGGGGGCAATGGAGTACGAGCAGTACTTC.

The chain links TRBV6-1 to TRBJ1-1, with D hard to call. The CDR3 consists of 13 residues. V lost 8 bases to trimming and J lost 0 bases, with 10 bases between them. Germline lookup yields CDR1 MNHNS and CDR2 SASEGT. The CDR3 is CASLKQVNTEAFF. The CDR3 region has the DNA TGTGCCAGCCTGAAGCAGGTGAACACTGAAGCTTTCTTT.

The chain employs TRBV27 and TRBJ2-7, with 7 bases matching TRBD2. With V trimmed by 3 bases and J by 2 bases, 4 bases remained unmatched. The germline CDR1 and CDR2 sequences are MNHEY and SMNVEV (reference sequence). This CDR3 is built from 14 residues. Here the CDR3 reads CASSFGTTPYEQYF. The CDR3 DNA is TGTGCCAGCAGTTTTGGGACTACTCCCTACGAGCAGTACTTC.

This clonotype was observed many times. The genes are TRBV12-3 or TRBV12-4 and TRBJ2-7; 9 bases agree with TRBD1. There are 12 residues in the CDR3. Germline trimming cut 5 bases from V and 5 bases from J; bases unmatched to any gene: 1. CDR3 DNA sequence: TGTGCCAGCAGTACAGGGGGCAACGAGCAGTACTTC. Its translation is CASSTGGNEQYF.

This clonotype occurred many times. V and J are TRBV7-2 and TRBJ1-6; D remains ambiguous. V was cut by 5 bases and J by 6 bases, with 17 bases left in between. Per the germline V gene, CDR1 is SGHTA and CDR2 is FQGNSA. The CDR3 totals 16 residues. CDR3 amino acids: CASSEGGWAGNSPLHF. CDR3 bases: TGTGCCAGCAGCGAAGGCGGGTGGGCGGGTAATTCACCCCTCCACTTT.